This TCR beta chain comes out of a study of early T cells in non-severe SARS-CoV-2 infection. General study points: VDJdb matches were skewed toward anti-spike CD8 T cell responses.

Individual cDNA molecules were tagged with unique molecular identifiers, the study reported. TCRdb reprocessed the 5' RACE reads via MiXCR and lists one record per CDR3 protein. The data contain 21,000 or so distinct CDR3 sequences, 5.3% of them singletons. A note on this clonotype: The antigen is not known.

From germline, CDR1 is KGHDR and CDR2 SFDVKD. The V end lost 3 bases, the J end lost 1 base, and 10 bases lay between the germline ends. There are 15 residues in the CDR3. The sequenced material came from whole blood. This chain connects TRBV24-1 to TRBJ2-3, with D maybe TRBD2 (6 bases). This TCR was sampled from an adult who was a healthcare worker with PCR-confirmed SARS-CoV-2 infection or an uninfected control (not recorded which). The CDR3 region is CATSDGGVRTDTQYF. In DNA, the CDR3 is TGTGCCACCAGTGATGGCGGGGTTCGCACAGATACGCAGTATTTT.